This T cell receptor beta chain was found in a study of T cells in Graves' hyperthyroidism and ophthalmopathy. Overall study findings and caveats: Among thyroid clonotypes expanded above 0.001, most also appeared in blood.

Trimming left V 3 bases short and J 0 bases short, with 10 bases between. The CDR3 is 15 residues long. Germline V lookup: CDR1 SNHLY, CDR2 FYNNEI. The hyperthyroidism patients had all been newly diagnosed, and their disease duration was under 2 months. Their ages ranged from 18 to 65 years. Not enrolled were patients with uncontrolled infection, other autoimmune disease, pregnancy or lactation. The blood specimen was taken at initial hyperthyroidism diagnosis, before any ophthalmopathy symptoms. Amplification of TCR beta CDR3 regions used RNA as the template. The HTBI set primed first-round TCR CDR3 RT-PCR. TCRdb independently ran MiXCR on the multiplex PCR reads; one entry per CDR3 protein. In the table there are 730,000 or so distinct CDR3 sequences, roughly 20% of which are singletons. This clonotype was counted a few times. The antigen remains undetermined.

The specimen sequenced was blood. This clonotype was sampled from a woman between 50 and 59 years old with Graves' hyperthyroidism that later progressed to Graves' ophthalmopathy. The chain joins TRBV2 to TRBJ2-3; D is perhaps TRBD2 (6 bases). In DNA form, the CDR3 reads TGTGCCAGCAGTGACGGCGGGGCTAGCACAGATACGCAGTATTTT. Protein product: CASSDGGASTDTQYF.